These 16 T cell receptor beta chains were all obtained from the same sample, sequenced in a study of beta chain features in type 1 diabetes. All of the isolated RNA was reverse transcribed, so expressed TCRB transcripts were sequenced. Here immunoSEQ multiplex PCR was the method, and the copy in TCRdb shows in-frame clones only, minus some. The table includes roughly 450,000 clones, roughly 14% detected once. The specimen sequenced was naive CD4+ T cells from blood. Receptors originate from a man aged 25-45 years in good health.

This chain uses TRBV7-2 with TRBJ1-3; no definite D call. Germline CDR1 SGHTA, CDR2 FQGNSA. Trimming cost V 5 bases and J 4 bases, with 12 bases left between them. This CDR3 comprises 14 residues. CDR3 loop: CASSPFDQGNTIYF. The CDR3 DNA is TGTGCCAGCAGCCCATTTGATCAAGGAAACACCATATATTTT.

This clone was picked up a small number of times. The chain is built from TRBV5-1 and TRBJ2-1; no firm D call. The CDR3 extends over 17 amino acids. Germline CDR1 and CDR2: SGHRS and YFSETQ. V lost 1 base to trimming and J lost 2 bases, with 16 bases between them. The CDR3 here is CASSLSRQVAPYNEQFF. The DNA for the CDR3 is TGCGCCAGCAGCTTGTCCCGCCAGGTGGCTCCCTACAATGAGCAGTTCTTC.

The CDR3 loop is CAWSVYSGGEAFF. For the CDR3, the DNA is TGTGCCTGGAGTGTATATTCGGGGGGCGAAGCTTTCTTT. The genes are TRBV30 and TRBJ1-1; D possibly corresponds to TRBD1 (6 bases). CDR3 length equals 13 residues. Trimming pared 0 bases from V and 8 bases from J, leaving 13 bases between. Germline CDR1 reads GTSNPN; CDR2 reads SVGIG (reference sequence).

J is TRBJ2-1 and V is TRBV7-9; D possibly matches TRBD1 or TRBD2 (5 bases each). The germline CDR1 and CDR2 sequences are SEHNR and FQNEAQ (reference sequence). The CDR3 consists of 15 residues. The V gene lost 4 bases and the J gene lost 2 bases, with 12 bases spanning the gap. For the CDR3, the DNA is TGTGCCAGCAGCTCCGGGACGGCTGCCTACAATGAGCAGTTCTTC. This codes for CASSSGTAAYNEQFF.

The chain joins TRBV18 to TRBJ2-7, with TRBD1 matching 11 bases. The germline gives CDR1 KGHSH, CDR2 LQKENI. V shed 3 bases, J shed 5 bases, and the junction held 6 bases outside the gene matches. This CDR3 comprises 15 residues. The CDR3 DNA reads TGTGCCAGCTCACCGGACAGGGGGCGAGTCAACGAGCAGTACTTC. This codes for CASSPDRGRVNEQYF.

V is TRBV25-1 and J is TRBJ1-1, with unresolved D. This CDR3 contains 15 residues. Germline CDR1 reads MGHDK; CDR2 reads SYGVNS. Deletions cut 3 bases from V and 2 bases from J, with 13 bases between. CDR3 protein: CASSDPGKINTEAFF. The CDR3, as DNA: TGTGCCAGCAGTGACCCCGGGAAGATAAACACTGAAGCTTTCTTT.

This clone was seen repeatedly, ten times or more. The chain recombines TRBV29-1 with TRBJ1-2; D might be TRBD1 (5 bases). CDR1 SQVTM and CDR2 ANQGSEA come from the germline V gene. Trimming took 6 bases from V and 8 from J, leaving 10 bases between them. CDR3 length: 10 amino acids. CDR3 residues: CSVGDGGYTF. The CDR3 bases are TGCAGCGTCGGGGACGGGGGCTACACCTTC.

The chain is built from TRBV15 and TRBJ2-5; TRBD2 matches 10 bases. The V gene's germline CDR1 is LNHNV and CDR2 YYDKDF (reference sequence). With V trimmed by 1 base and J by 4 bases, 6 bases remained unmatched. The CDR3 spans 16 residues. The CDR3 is CATSRGSSGRGETQYF. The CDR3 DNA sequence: TGTGCCACCAGCAGAGGATCTAGCGGGAGAGGAGAGACCCAGTACTTC.

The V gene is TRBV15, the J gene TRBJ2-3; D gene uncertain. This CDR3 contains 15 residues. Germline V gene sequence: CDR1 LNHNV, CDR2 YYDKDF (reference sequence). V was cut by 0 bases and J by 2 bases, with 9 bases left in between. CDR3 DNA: TGTGCCACCAGCAGAGATCTTACTTTCACAGATACGCAGTATTTT. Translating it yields CATSRDLTFTDTQYF.

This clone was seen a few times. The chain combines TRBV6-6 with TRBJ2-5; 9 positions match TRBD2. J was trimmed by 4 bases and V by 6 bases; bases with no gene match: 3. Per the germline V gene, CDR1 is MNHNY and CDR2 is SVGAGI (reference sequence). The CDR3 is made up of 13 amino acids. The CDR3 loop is CASRVAGAETQYF. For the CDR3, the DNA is TGTGCCAGCAGAGTAGCGGGAGCAGAGACCCAGTACTTC.

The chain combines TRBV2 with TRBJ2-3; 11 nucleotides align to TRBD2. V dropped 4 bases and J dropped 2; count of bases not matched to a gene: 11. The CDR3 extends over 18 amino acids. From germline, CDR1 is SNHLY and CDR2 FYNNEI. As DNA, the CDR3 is TGTGCCAGCAGTGGTGGTCCCCGACTAGCGGGGATCACAGATACGCAGTATTTT. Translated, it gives CASSGGPRLAGITDTQYF. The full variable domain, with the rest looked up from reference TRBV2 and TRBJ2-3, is EPEVTQTPSHQVTQMGQEVILRCVPISNHLYFYWYRQILGQKVEFLVSFYNNEISEKSEIFDDQFSVERPDGSNFTLKIRSTKLEDSAMYFCASSGGPRLAGITDTQYFGPGTRLTVL.

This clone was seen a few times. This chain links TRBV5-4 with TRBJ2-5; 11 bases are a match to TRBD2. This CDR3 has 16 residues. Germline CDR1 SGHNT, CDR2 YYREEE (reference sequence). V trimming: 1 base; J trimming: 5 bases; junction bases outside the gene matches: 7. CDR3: CASSLPSRTSGETQYF. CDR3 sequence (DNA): TGTGCCAGCAGCTTGCCCTCGAGGACTAGCGGGGAGACCCAGTACTTC.

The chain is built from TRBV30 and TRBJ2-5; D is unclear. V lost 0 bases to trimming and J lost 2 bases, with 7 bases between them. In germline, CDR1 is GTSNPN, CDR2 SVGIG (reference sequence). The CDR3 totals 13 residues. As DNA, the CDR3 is TGTGCCTGGAGTGTAGCTTTACAAGAGACCCAGTACTTC. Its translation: CAWSVALQETQYF.

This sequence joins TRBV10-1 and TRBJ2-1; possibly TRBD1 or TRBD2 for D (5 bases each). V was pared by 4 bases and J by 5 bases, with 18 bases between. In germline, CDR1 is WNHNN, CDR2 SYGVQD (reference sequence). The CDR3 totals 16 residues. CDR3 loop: CASSGAFGTGNNEQFF. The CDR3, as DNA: TGCGCCAGCAGTGGGGCCTTCGGGACGGGTAACAATGAGCAGTTCTTC.

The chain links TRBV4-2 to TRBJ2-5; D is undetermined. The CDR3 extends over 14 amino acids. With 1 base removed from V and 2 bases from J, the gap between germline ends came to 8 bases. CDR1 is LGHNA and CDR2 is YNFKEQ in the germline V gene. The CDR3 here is CASSQVGQQETQYF. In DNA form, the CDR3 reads TGTGCCAGCAGCCAAGTGGGCCAGCAAGAGACCCAGTACTTC.

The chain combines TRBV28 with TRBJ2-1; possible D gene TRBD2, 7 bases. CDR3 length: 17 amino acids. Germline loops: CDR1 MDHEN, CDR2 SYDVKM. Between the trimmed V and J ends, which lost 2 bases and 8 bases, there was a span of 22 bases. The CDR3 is CASSLPMLGGGSDEQFF. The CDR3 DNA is TGTGCCAGCAGTTTACCTATGTTGGGAGGGGGGAGCGATGAGCAGTTCTTC. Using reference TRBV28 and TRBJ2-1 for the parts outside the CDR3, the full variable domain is DVKVTQSSRYLVKRTGEKVFLECVQDMDHENMFWYRQDPGLGLRLIYFSYDVKMKEKGDIPEGYSVSREKKERFSLILESASTNQTSMYLCASSLPMLGGGSDEQFFGPGTRLTVL.